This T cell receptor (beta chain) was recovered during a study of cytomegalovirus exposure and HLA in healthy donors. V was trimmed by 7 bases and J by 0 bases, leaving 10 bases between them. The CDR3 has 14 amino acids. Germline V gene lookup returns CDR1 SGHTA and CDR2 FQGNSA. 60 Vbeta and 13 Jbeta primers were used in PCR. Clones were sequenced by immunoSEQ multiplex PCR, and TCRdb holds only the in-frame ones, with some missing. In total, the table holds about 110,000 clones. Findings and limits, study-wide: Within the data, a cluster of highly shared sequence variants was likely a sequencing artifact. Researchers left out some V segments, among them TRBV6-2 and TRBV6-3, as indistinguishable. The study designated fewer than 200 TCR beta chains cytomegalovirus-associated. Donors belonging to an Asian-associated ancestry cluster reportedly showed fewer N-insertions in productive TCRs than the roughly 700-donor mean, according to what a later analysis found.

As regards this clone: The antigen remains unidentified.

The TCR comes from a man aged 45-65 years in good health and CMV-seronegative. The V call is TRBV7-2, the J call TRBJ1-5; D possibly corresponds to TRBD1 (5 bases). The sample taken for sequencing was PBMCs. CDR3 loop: CASTDSSSNQPQHF. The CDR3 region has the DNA TGTGCCAGCACTGACAGCTCTAGCAATCAGCCCCAGCATTTT.